There are a few counts of the clone carrying this T cell receptor beta chain. Its antigen is not identified. Each and every patient relapsed after autologous stem cell transplantation, and patients got differing brentuximab vedotin exposure. The best responses consisted of complete response, partial response or progressive disease. The entry originates in a study of PD-1 blockade in classical Hodgkin lymphoma. Overall study: Once every 2 weeks, patients received intravenous nivolumab at 3 mg/kg.

Findings of the study overall: At baseline, newly diagnosed patients reportedly showed less TCR diversity than healthy donors. Baseline diversity resembling that of newly diagnosed patients was seen in complete responders.

Germline V gives CDR1 SGHRS, CDR2 YFSETQ. V shed 0 bases and J shed 0 bases, with 9 bases lying between them. CDR3 length: 15 amino acids. Assay used: immunoSEQ multiplex PCR; TCRdb lists only in-frame clones, some missing. Here the sample spans 30,000 to 50,000 clones, around 80% being singletons. The sequencing used peripheral blood mononuclear cells (PBMCs), collected at baseline. The chain couples TRBV5-1 to TRBJ1-2; D gene ambiguous. The TCR sequence derives from a human donor with classical Hodgkin lymphoma. The CDR3 here is CASSLAATANYGYTF. The DNA of the CDR3 is TGCGCCAGCAGCTTGGCGGCAACCGCTAACTATGGCTACACCTTC.